These T cell receptor beta chains were read from a single sample in a study of shared clonotypes between healthy human individuals. Clones were sequenced by immunoSEQ multiplex PCR, and TCRdb holds only the in-frame ones, with some missing. The top ten clones hold more than 0.85% of a sample with about a million clones, 60% to 80% of them seen once. Sequencing was carried out using memory CD4+ T cells from PBMCs. The source of these receptors is a man aged 18 to 30 in good health. Some clones in this sample may be carry-over from other donors' samples. Both conserved end residues are part of each CDR3. D genes are given only for firm matches. Clone size appears in some rows only: once, few, many, or a class for an expanded clone.

CDR3nt	CDR3aa	j_gene	d_gene	v_gene	abundance
TGTGCCAGCAGCTTAGTTGGGACTAGGGGATTCAATGAGCAGTTCTTC	CASSLVGTRGFNEQFF	TRBJ2-1	TRBD2	TRBV7-6	few
TGTGCCAGCAGCTTAGGGAGCGGACGGATCCCCTATGGCTACACCTTC	CASSLGSGRIPYGYTF	TRBJ1-2	NA	TRBV11-3	NA
TGTGCCAGCAGCGCTCACGCCCCGAACACTGAAGCTTTCTTT	CASSAHAPNTEAFF	TRBJ1-1	NA	TRBV28	few
TGTGCCAGCAGCCAAGGGTCGGGGGCTGGATCAACTGAAGAGACCCAGTACTTC	CASSQGSGAGSTEETQYF	TRBJ2-5	NA	TRBV4-2	NA
TGTGCCAGCAGTTACTCCCGCAACACTGAAGCTTTCTTT	CASSYSRNTEAFF	TRBJ1-1	NA	TRBV6-5	NA
TGTGCCAGCAGCCTATGGACAGAGGGGGAAAAACTGTTTTTT	CASSLWTEGEKLFF	TRBJ1-4	NA	TRBV11-2	few
TGTGCCAGCAGTCCCGGGACAGGCAGGGGGACAGAGACCCAGTACTTC	CASSPGTGRGTETQYF	TRBJ2-5	TRBD1	TRBV28	NA
TGTGCCAGCAGCTTAGGCCCAGTAAGCCAACGACTGAGCACAGATACGCAGTATTTT	CASSLGPVSQRLSTDTQYF	TRBJ2-3	NA	TRBV7-2	NA
TGTGCCAGCAGCACCGGGACAGCGAAAGAGACCCAGTACTTC	CASSTGTAKETQYF	TRBJ2-5	TRBD1	TRBV7-7	NA
TGTGCCAGCAGTACAACAGGGAACGGTGAGCAGTTCTTC	CASSTTGNGEQFF	TRBJ2-1	NA	TRBV28	NA
TGTGCCAGCAGTGAACGACAACCCAATCAGCCCCAGCATTTT	CASSERQPNQPQHF	TRBJ1-5	NA	TRBV6-1	NA
TGTGCCAGCAGTCCCGGGACCTCAGTCGGTGAGCAGTTCTTC	CASSPGTSVGEQFF	TRBJ2-1	NA	TRBV5-4	NA
TGTGCCAGCTCCCAAGGACTAGCGGGAGTTGGCTACGAGCAGTACTTC	CASSQGLAGVGYEQYF	TRBJ2-7	TRBD2	TRBV18	NA
TGTGCCAGCAGCCGACAGTACACCGGGGAGCTGTTTTTT	CASSRQYTGELFF	TRBJ2-2	NA	TRBV11-2	NA
TGTGCCAGCACCATGACAGGGGCTATCGCCGGGGAGCTGTTTTTT	CASTMTGAIAGELFF	TRBJ2-2	TRBD1	TRBV27	NA
TGTGCCAGCAGCGTAGCTGGAGGCGGGAGAAGGTACGAGCAGTACTTC	CASSVAGGGRRYEQYF	TRBJ2-7	TRBD2	TRBV9	NA
TGTGCCTGGAGATATGGACAGGGGGAGAAAAGCAATCAGCCCCAGCATTTT	CAWRYGQGEKSNQPQHF	TRBJ1-5	TRBD1	TRBV30	NA
TGCGCCAGCAGCTTGGGCTCCCTAGATGGCTACACCTTC	CASSLGSLDGYTF	TRBJ1-2	NA	TRBV5-1	NA
TGTGCCAGCAGCGGACAGGGGGTCGGTCCTGGCTACACCTTC	CASSGQGVGPGYTF	TRBJ1-2	TRBD1	TRBV5-6	NA
TGTGCCAGCTTTAGGGGTTACTCCTACGAGCAGTACTTC	CASFRGYSYEQYF	TRBJ2-7	NA	TRBV6-1	NA
TGTGCCAGCAGCGCCACGGGACTAGCGGGAGGGACAGATACGCAGTATTTT	CASSATGLAGGTDTQYF	TRBJ2-3	TRBD2	TRBV9	once
TGTGCCAGCAGGGCCCAAGAGACCCAGTACTTC	CASRAQETQYF	TRBJ2-5	NA	TRBV28	NA
TGTGCCAGCAGCTCCATCCGGGGCGCGAGGGGAGGCGACACTGAAGCTTTCTTT	CASSSIRGARGGDTEAFF	TRBJ1-1	NA	TRBV11-2	NA
TGTGCCAGTAGAGGGACAGGGGACATGAGCTCCTACAATGAGCAGTTCTTC	CASRGTGDMSSYNEQFF	TRBJ2-1	TRBD1	TRBV19	NA
TGCGCCAGCAGCCAACGACAGGGTAATCAGCCCCAGCATTTT	CASSQRQGNQPQHF	TRBJ1-5	TRBD1	TRBV4-1	NA
TGTGCCAGCAGGGTACAGGGCATCTATAATTCACCCCTCCACTTT	CASRVQGIYNSPLHF	TRBJ1-6	NA	TRBV27	once
TGTGCCAGCAGCCCCAATGGTCGCCGAGGGTTAAACTATGGCTACACCTTC	CASSPNGRRGLNYGYTF	TRBJ1-2	NA	TRBV7-2	NA
TGTGCCAGCAGTGCTTCTAGCGGGTTCACAGATACGCAGTATTTT	CASSASSGFTDTQYF	TRBJ2-3	TRBD2	TRBV25-1	NA